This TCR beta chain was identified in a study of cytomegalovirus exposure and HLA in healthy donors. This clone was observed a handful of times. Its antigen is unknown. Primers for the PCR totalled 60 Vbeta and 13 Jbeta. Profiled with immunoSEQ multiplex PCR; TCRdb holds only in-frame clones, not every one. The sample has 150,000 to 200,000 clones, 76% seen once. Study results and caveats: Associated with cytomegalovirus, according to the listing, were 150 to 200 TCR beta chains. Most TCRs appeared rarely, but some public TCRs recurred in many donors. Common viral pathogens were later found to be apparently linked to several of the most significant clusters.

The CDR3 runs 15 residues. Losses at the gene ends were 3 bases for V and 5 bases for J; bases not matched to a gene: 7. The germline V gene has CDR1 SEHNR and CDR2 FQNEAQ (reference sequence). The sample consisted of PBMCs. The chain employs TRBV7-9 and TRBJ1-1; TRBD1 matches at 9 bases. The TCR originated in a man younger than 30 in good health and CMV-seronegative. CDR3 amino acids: CASSFQGTGRTEAFF. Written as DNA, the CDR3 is TGTGCCAGCAGCTTCCAAGGGACAGGGAGGACTGAAGCTTTCTTT.